Shown below are 10 T cell receptor beta chains from a single sample sequenced in a study of OX40 agonist ivuxolimab in advanced cancers. Repertoires were generated with immunoSEQ multiplex PCR, while TCRdb's copy carries only in-frame clones and drops some. The sample carries roughly 33,000 clones, roughly 84% recorded once. Sequencing was performed on CD4+ or CD8+ T cells sorted from blood, taken in a trial of the OX40 agonist ivuxolimab. The receptors were sampled from an adult with an advanced solid tumor such as melanoma, head and neck, liver or kidney cancer.

The chain uses TRBV5-8 and TRBJ1-2; D not certain. The CDR3 is made up of 12 amino acids. The V gene lost 0 bases and the J gene lost 8 bases, with 8 bases spanning the gap. Germline CDR1 reads SGHTS; CDR2 reads YDEGEE. Here the CDR3 reads CASSLAARGYTF. CDR3 bases: TGTGCCAGCAGCTTGGCCGCCAGAGGCTACACCTTC.

This chain links TRBV28 with TRBJ2-7; D is unresolved. V was shortened by 4 bases and J by 6 bases, with 13 bases between the two germline ends. The CDR3 is 13 residues long. CDR1 MDHEN and CDR2 SYDVKM come from the germline V gene. CDR3 region: CASSSAAPPEQYF. CDR3 nucleotide sequence: TGTGCCAGCAGTTCCGCCGCCCCGCCCGAGCAGTACTTC.

The genes are TRBV28 and TRBJ1-6, with 7 bases matching TRBD1. The CDR3 covers 16 residues. With 6 bases clipped from V and 5 bases from J, the junction kept 10 bases outside the gene matches. The V gene's germline CDR1 is MDHEN and CDR2 SYDVKM. Here the CDR3 reads CASSRMRGQNNSPLHF. CDR3 bases: TGTGCCAGCAGCCGGATGCGGGGACAGAATAATTCACCCCTCCACTTT. The whole variable domain, remainder taken from reference TRBV28 and TRBJ1-6, is DVKVTQSSRYLVKRTGEKVFLECVQDMDHENMFWYRQDPGLGLRLIYFSYDVKMKEKGDIPEGYSVSREKKERFSLILESASTNQTSMYLCASSRMRGQNNSPLHFGNGTRLTVT.

This sequence joins TRBV5-6 and TRBJ1-2; D is possibly TRBD1 (6 bases). The CDR3 sequence is 14 residues long. Trimming stripped 4 bases from V and 7 bases from J, with 17 bases between. From germline, CDR1 is SGHDT and CDR2 YYEEEE. CDR3 sequence (DNA): TGTGCCAGCAGCCGAACGTGGGGGGCGCCTGGCTACACCTTC. It encodes CASSRTWGAPGYTF.

This sequence joins TRBV4-2 and TRBJ2-2; 7 nucleotides agree with TRBD1. Per the germline V gene, CDR1 is LGHNA and CDR2 is YNFKEQ. V lost 2 bases to trimming and J lost 10 bases; unmatched junction nucleotides: 7. CDR3 length: 14 amino acids. The CDR3 DNA reads as TGTGCCAGCAGCCAATTGGACAGGTTTGCGGAGCTGTTTTTT. This translates into CASSQLDRFAELFF.

CDR3 nucleotide sequence: TGCAGTGCTCGGGCCCAAGAGACCCAGTACTTC. It codes for CSARAQETQYF. The chain joins TRBV20-1 to TRBJ2-5; unclear D gene. CDR3 length: 11 residues. Trimming left V 5 bases short and J 1 base short, with 5 bases between. The germline CDR1 and CDR2 sequences are DFQATT and SNEGSKA (reference sequence).

V gene TRBV7-6 combines with J gene TRBJ2-1; 7 bases line up with TRBD1. The germline V gene encodes CDR1 SGHVS and CDR2 FNYEAQ. Losses at the gene ends were 3 bases for V and 12 bases for J; bases not matched to a gene: 8. CDR3 length equals 13 residues. CDR3 protein: CASSLPTQGTQFF. As DNA, the CDR3 is TGTGCCAGCAGCTTGCCTACACAGGGGACGCAGTTCTTC.

This chain joins TRBV11-1 and TRBJ1-1, with unresolved D. The germline CDR1 and CDR2 sequences are SGHAT and FQDESV (reference sequence). V was pared by 5 bases and J by 2 bases, with 3 bases between. The CDR3 length is 11 residues. The CDR3 is CASSQNTEAFF. Here the CDR3 DNA reads TGTGCCAGCAGCCAAAACACTGAAGCTTTCTTT.

The chain links TRBV9 to TRBJ2-1; possible D gene TRBD2, 6 bases. This CDR3 is 15 amino acids long. Germline V gene lookup returns CDR1 SGDLS and CDR2 YYNGEE. Deletions cut 0 bases from V and 7 bases from J, with 14 bases between. CDR3 region: CASSVGGTLTNEQFF. Here the CDR3 DNA reads TGTGCCAGCAGCGTAGGAGGGACTTTGACGAATGAGCAGTTCTTC.

The rearrangement links TRBV5-8 to TRBJ2-1; 11 nucleotides agree with TRBD2. The junction had 9 bases not matched to a gene; V was cut back by 5 bases and J by 2 bases. CDR3 length: 17 residues. Germline CDR1 SGHTS, CDR2 YDEGEE. The CDR3 coding sequence is TGTGCCAGCAGTTTTCCGGGACTAGCGGTAACCTACAATGAGCAGTTCTTC. This sequence encodes CASSFPGLAVTYNEQFF.